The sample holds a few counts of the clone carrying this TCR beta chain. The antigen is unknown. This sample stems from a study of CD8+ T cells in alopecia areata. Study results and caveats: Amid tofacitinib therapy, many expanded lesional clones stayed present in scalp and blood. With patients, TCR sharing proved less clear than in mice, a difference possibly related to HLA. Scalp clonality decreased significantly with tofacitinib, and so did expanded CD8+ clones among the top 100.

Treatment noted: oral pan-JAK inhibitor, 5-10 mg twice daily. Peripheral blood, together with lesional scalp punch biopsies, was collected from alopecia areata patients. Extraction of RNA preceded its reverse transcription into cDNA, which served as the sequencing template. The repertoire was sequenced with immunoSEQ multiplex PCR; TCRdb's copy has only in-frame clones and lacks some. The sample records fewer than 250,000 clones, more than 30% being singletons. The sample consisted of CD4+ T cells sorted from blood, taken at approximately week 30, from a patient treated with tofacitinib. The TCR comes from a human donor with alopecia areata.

CDR3 in amino acids: CASSLAGKNTEAFF. CDR3 nucleotide sequence: TGTGCCAGCAGCTTAGCCGGAAAGAACACTGAAGCTTTCTTT. The chain uses TRBV7-9 and TRBJ1-1, with D uncertain. The CDR3 is 14 amino acids. The V gene lost 0 bases and the J gene lost 1 base, with 6 bases spanning the gap. Germline CDR1 is SEHNR and CDR2 is FQNEAQ (reference sequence).